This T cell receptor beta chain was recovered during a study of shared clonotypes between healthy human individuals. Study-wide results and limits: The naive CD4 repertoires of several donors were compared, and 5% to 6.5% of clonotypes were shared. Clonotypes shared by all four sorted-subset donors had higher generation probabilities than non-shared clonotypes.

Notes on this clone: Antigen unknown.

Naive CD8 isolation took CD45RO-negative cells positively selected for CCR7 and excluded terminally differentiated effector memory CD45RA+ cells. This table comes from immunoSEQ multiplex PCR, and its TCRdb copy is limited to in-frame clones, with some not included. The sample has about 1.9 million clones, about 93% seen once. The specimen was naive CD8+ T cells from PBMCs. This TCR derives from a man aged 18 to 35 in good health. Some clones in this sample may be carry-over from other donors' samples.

The CDR3 is CASSPGTGAQRVHEQFF. The CDR3 region has the DNA TGCGCCAGCAGTCCCGGGACAGGGGCCCAAAGGGTCCATGAGCAGTTCTTC. The J gene is TRBJ2-1, the V gene TRBV10-1, with 10 bases that match TRBD1. The CDR3 extends over 17 amino acids. The germline CDR1 and CDR2 sequences are WNHNN and SYGVQD (reference sequence). V dropped 5 bases and J dropped 8; count of bases not matched to a gene: 15.